These T cell receptor beta chains were read from a single sample in a study of T-cell memory formation after mild COVID-19. TCRdb reprocessed the 5' RACE reads via MiXCR and lists one record per CDR3 protein. The sample includes around 390,000 distinct CDR3 sequences, 16% seen only once; the top ten take approximately 21%. Sequences were obtained from PBMCs or a T cell subset sorted from them (not recorded which). These receptors came from a young man who had mild COVID-19 (a few samples of this study predate the infection). Cell type and time point are not known. Both conserved end residues are part of each CDR3. The D gene is left open where the match is weak. Clone sizes are given selectively: once, few, many, or a class where the clone is expanded.

cdr3_nt	cdr3_aa	d_call	clone_size	v_call	j_call
TGCGCCAGCTGTGCGGGGGGCACAGATACGCAGTATTTT	CASCAGGTDTQYF	TRBD2	few	TRBV5-1	TRBJ2-3
TGCGCCAGCAGCCAAGGGACAATCCGGGAGACCCAGTACTTC	CASSQGTIRETQYF	-	-	TRBV4-1	TRBJ2-5
TGCGCCAGCAGCCAAGATGGCGCACTAGCGGGGAGGCGCCCCGGGGAGCTGTTTTTT	CASSQDGALAGRRPGELFF	TRBD2	few	TRBV4-3	TRBJ2-2
TGTGCCACCAGCGAACAGGTTAGGCGGGAGCTGTTTTTT	CATSEQVRRELFF	-	few	TRBV15	TRBJ2-2
TGCGCCAGCAGTAGTAGTGGCGGGGAGCTGTTTTTT	CASSSSGGELFF	-	-	TRBV4-1	TRBJ2-2
TGTGCCAGCAGTTACTCGAGCTCCTACAATGAGCAGTTCTTC	CASSYSSSYNEQFF	-	many	TRBV6-5	TRBJ2-1
TGTGCCAGCAGTGTGGTGACAGGAGGTGGGTCACCCCTCCACTTT	CASSVVTGGGSPLHF	-	few	TRBV2	TRBJ1-6
TGTGCCAGCAGCCCCGGGGGGGGATCCCAAGAGACCCAGTACTTC	CASSPGGGSQETQYF	TRBD2	few	TRBV7-3	TRBJ2-5
TGCGCCAGCAGCCGGGACCTAGCGGGGTCCTTTGAGCAGTTCTTC	CASSRDLAGSFEQFF	TRBD2	-	TRBV5-1	TRBJ2-1
TGTGCCAGCATTCGGGGGAGGGAAAATCAGCCCCAGCATTTT	CASIRGRENQPQHF	-	few	TRBV12-3/TRBV12-4	TRBJ1-5
TGTGCCAGTGCAGTCGGAGGGAATGAAAAACTGTTTTTT	CASAVGGNEKLFF	-	few	TRBV19	TRBJ1-4
TGTGCCAGCGGGTCCCGGGCCATGCCGAACTATGGCTACACCTTC	CASGSRAMPNYGYTF	-	few	TRBV5-4	TRBJ1-2
TGTGCCAGCAGGCTGGGGGCCCCGGATACGCAGTATTTT	CASRLGAPDTQYF	-	-	TRBV4-2	TRBJ2-3
TGTGCCAGCTCACCCCAGCCGGGGGACAGTTACTACGAGCAGTACTTC	CASSPQPGDSYYEQYF	-	-	TRBV18	TRBJ2-7
TGTGCCAGCAGCTTAGTGCGCATGAACACTGAAGCTTTCTTT	CASSLVRMNTEAFF	-	few	TRBV7-9	TRBJ1-1
TGTGCCAGCAGCCGTAGCCACCAGGGTGACACTGAAGCTTTCTTT	CASSRSHQGDTEAFF	-	-	TRBV12-3/TRBV12-4	TRBJ1-1
TGTGCTAGTGGTTTGAACCCTGGGACAGGGGGCGTTGAAGCTTTCTTT	CASGLNPGTGGVEAFF	TRBD1	-	TRBV12-5	TRBJ1-1
TGTGCCAGCAGTTTCACGACAGGTCCGAACTATGGCTACACCTTC	CASSFTTGPNYGYTF	-	-	TRBV6-2/TRBV6-3	TRBJ1-2
TGTGCCAGCAGGAGCCCCCTTGGACAGGGGGGGACAGATACGCAGTATTTT	CASRSPLGQGGTDTQYF	TRBD1	-	TRBV2	TRBJ2-3
TGTGCCAGCAGCTTAGGTCGGACAGCCGCAAACACAGATACGCAGTATTTT	CASSLGRTAANTDTQYF	-	-	TRBV7-2	TRBJ2-3
TGTGCCATCAGTGACCCCCCGGACAGATCTCTTAACAATGAGCAGTTCTTC	CAISDPPDRSLNNEQFF	-	-	TRBV10-3	TRBJ2-1
TGTGCCAGCAGTCCGCTTAGGGCAGGGGGGAATCAGCCCCAGCATTTT	CASSPLRAGGNQPQHF	TRBD1	few	TRBV6-5	TRBJ1-5
TGTGCCAGTAGCGGGGGGCTTGGTAATGAGCAGTTCTTC	CASSGGLGNEQFF	TRBD2	-	TRBV28	TRBJ2-1
TGTGCCAGCAGTGGGGGTCTAGAGGGATACGAGCAGTACTTC	CASSGGLEGYEQYF	-	few	TRBV2	TRBJ2-7
TGTGCCAGCAGCAAAAGACAGACTGAAGCTTTCTTT	CASSKRQTEAFF	-	-	TRBV7-2	TRBJ1-1
TGTGCCATCAGTTCCCCGGTAGGGGGGAAAATAGGCGGGGAGCTGTTTTTT	CAISSPVGGKIGGELFF	-	few	TRBV10-3	TRBJ2-2
TGTGCCAGCACCCCGGGGAGGGATCAGCCCAAGCATTTT	CASTPGRDQPKHF	-	-	TRBV12-3/TRBV12-4	TRBJ1-5
TGTGCCAGCAGCCAAGACAGGGTTGGCGGCTACACCTTC	CASSQDRVGGYTF	-	few	TRBV3-1	TRBJ1-2
TGTGCCAGCAGTACCTGGGGCGGGGTAAACTTC	CASSTWGGVNF	-	few	TRBV12-3/TRBV12-4	TRBJ2-4
TGTGCCAGCAGCTTTCGAGAGGACGTGCCAGCTTTCTTT	CASSFREDVPAFF	-	-	TRBV7-9	TRBJ1-1
TGTGCCAGCAGTAGCTCCCAGTTCGGGCGGGAGCTGTTTTTT	CASSSSQFGRELFF	-	-	TRBV6-5	TRBJ2-2
TGTGCCAGCAGACTCGGGACAGACGGTGAGCAGTTCTTC	CASRLGTDGEQFF	TRBD1	few	TRBV7-9	TRBJ2-1
TGCGCCAGCAGCTTGACAGTCAATCAGCCCCAGCATTTT	CASSLTVNQPQHF	-	few	TRBV5-1	TRBJ1-5
TGCAGTGCTAGCGTAAACGGTGCACACAATCAGCCCCAGCATTTT	CSASVNGAHNQPQHF	-	-	TRBV20-1	TRBJ1-5
TGTGCCAGCAGTTATCGGGACTTGGGGGTGGAAGGCTACACCTTC	CASSYRDLGVEGYTF	-	few	TRBV6-5	TRBJ1-2
TGTGCCAGCGGGACGGATCAGCCCCAGCATTTT	CASGTDQPQHF	-	many	TRBV28	TRBJ1-5
TGTGCCAGCAGTGCCTCCAGGGGAAGTGCTAACTATGGCTACACCTTC	CASSASRGSANYGYTF	-	-	TRBV6-1	TRBJ1-2
TGCGCCAGCAGCCCCCTCGGGGACAGGGGCGGCGCTGAAGCTTTCTTT	CASSPLGDRGGAEAFF	TRBD1	few	TRBV4-1	TRBJ1-1
TGCAGTGCCCCTGGCGGGGGATTGGAGACCCAGTACTTC	CSAPGGGLETQYF	TRBD2	few	TRBV20-1	TRBJ2-5
TGTGCCAGCAGGAGGGGATCCCAAGAGACCCAGTACTTC	CASRRGSQETQYF	-	few	TRBV2	TRBJ2-5
TGTGCCAGCACCCTGTCGGGAGCTAACTATGGCTACACCTTC	CASTLSGANYGYTF	-	many	TRBV12-3/TRBV12-4	TRBJ1-2
TGTGCCACCAGTGATTTGGACTCGGAAAAACTGTTTTTT	CATSDLDSEKLFF	-	few	TRBV24-1	TRBJ1-4
TGCGCCAGCAGCCAAGATGAGCAGGGGAGGACAGATACGCAGTATTTT	CASSQDEQGRTDTQYF	-	few	TRBV4-3	TRBJ2-3
TGTGCCAGCAGCAAGGACTACAATGAGCAGTTCTTC	CASSKDYNEQFF	-	few	TRBV9	TRBJ2-1
TGTGCCAGCAATACAGACAGGCTCCCGTCTGAGACCCAGTACTTC	CASNTDRLPSETQYF	-	-	TRBV6-2/TRBV6-3	TRBJ2-5
TGTGCCAGCAGCCGCCGTATTAGCCAAAAACCGGATACGCAGTATTTT	CASSRRISQKPDTQYF	-	few	TRBV5-6	TRBJ2-3
TGTGCCAGTCGACAGGGTGGCTACGAGCAGTACTTC	CASRQGGYEQYF	TRBD1	-	TRBV10-3	TRBJ2-7
TGCAGTGCTAGAGTCCTAAATTACGAGCAGTACTTC	CSARVLNYEQYF	-	-	TRBV20-1	TRBJ2-7